Reported below is one T cell receptor (beta chain). Per the authors' pipeline: The authors estimated nucleated cell counts from reference gene primer amplification. Here immunoSEQ multiplex PCR was the method, and the copy in TCRdb shows in-frame clones only, minus some. V and J calls and clone size come straight from that table; D and trimming were deduced from the DNA. The repertoire holds roughly 180,000 clones, with approximately 88% as singletons. These data come from a study of blood T cell repertoires in COVID-19. Background on the study: Acute and convalescent COVID-19 specimens originated in the United States, Italy and Spain. PBMCs, B-cell-depleted T cells, or T cells provided the cDNA or gDNA that made up the material.

Germline lookup yields CDR1 DFQATT and CDR2 SNEGSKA (reference sequence). The CDR3 spans 11 residues. Trimming removed 2 bases at V and 8 bases at J, with 6 bases between. The J gene is TRBJ2-2, the V gene TRBV20-1; no firm D call. Sequenced material: peripheral blood. The receptor was isolated from a woman aged 30 to 39 with acute or convalescent COVID-19. CDR3 nucleotides: TGCAGTGCTAGAATCAGGGGGGAGCTGTTTTTT. It specifies CSARIRGELFF.